Listed here is a single TCR beta chain. Clones were read by immunoSEQ multiplex PCR, and TCRdb kept only the in-frame ones, dropping some. The table includes tens of thousands of clones, roughly four fifths detected once. This record comes from a study of OX40 agonist ivuxolimab in advanced cancers. This sample comprised CD4+ or CD8+ T cells sorted from blood, obtained in a trial of the OX40 agonist ivuxolimab. The sequence was obtained from an adult with an advanced solid tumor such as melanoma, head and neck, liver or kidney cancer.

The CDR3 sequence is CASSSLPPSQGDEQYV. Here the CDR3 DNA reads TGTGCCAGCAGCTCCTTACCACCTTCTCAGGGGGACGAGCAGTACGTC. The chain couples TRBV6-4 to TRBJ2-7; TRBD1 matches 7 bases. This CDR3 is built from 16 residues. V was pared by 6 bases and J by 5 bases, with 16 bases of the junction left unmatched. The germline V gene encodes CDR1 MRHNA and CDR2 SNTAGT.